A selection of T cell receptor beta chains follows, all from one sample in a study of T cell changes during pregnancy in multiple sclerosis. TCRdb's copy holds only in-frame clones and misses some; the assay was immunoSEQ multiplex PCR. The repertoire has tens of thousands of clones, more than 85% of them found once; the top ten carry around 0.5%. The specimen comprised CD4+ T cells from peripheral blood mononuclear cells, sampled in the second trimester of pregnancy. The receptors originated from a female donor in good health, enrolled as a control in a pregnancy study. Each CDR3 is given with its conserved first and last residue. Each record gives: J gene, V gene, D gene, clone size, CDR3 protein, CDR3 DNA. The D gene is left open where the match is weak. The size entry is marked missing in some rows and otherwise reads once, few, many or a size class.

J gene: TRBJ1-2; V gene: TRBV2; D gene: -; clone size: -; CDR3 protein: CASSSPDRRYGYTF; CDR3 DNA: TGTGCCAGCAGCAGCCCCGACAGACGCTATGGCTACACCTTC
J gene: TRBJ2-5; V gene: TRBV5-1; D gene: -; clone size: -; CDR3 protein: CASRALVGRKVETQYF; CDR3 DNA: TGCGCCAGCAGGGCTTTAGTGGGGCGAAAAGTAGAGACCCAGTACTTC
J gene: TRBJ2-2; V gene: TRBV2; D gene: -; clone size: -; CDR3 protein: CASSEVPRDGELFF; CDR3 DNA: TGTGCCAGCAGTGAAGTCCCCAGGGACGGGGAGCTGTTTTTT
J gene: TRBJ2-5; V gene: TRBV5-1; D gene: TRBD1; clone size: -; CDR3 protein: CASNSGTGRETQYF; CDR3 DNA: TGCGCCAGCAACTCCGGGACAGGTCGAGAGACCCAGTACTTC
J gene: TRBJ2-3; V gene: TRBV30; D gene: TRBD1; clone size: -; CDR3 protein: CAWNRGIGTDTQYF; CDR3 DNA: TGTGCCTGGAACAGGGGCATCGGCACAGATACGCAGTATTTT
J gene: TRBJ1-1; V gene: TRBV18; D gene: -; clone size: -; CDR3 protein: CASSPPTGVSTEAFF; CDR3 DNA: TGTGCCAGCTCACCACCAACGGGAGTAAGCACTGAAGCTTTCTTT
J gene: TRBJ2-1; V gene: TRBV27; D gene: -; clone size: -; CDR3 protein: CASSLSGVVEQFF; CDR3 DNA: TGTGCCAGCAGTTTATCCGGGGTAGTGGAGCAGTTCTTC
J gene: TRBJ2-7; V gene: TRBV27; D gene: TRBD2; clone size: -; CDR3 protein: CASSLSSGRALNYEQYF; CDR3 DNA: TGTGCCAGCAGTTTATCCAGCGGGAGGGCCTTGAACTACGAGCAGTACTTC
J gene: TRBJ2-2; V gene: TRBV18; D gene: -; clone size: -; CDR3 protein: CASSALAGELFF; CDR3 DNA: TGTGCCAGCTCAGCTTTAGCCGGGGAGCTGTTTTTT
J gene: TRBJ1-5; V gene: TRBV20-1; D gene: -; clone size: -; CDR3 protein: CSGSGQPQHF; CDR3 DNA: TGCAGTGGGTCCGGTCAGCCCCAGCATTTT
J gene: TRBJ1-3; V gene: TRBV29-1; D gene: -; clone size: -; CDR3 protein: CSVYGAGNTIYF; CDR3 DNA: TGCAGCGTTTATGGGGCCGGAAACACCATATATTTT
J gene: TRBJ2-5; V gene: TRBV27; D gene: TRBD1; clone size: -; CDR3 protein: CASSPRGQVTLGTQYF; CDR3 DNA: TGTGCCAGCAGCCCCCGGGGACAGGTCACTCTGGGGACCCAGTACTTC
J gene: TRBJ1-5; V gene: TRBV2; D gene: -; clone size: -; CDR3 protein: CASSYNQPQHF; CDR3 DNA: TGTGCCAGCAGCTACAATCAGCCCCAGCATTTT
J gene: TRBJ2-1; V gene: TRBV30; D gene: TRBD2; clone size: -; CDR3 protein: CACGRGKMTRGSSYNEQFF; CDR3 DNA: TGTGCCTGCGGGAGGGGGAAGATGACTAGGGGAAGCTCCTACAATGAGCAGTTCTTC
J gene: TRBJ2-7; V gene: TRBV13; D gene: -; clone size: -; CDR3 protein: CASSKELDEQYF; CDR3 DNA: TGTGCCAGCAGCAAAGAGCTGGACGAGCAGTACTTC
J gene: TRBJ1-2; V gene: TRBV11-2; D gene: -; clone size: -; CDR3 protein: CASSLAGGANYGYTF; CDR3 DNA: TGTGCCAGCAGCTTAGCTGGAGGAGCTAACTATGGCTACACCTTC
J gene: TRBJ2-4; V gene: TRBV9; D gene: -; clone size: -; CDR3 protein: CASSQGTYENIQYF; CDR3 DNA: TGTGCCAGCAGTCAAGGGACTTATGAAAACATTCAGTACTTC
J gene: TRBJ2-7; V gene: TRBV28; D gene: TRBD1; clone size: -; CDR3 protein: CASSSGQGTSSGNGHEQYF; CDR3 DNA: TGTGCCAGCAGTTCGGGACAGGGGACTTCTAGCGGCAATGGCCACGAGCAGTACTTC
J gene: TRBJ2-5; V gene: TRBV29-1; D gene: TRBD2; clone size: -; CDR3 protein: CSVVGGARGETQYF; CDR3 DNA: TGCAGCGTTGTGGGAGGGGCGCGGGGGGAGACCCAGTACTTC
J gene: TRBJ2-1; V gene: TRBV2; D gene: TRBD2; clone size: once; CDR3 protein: CASSRRTSGRAGSSYNEQFF; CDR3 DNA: TGTGCCAGCAGTAGACGGACTAGCGGGAGGGCCGGGAGCTCCTACAATGAGCAGTTCTTC
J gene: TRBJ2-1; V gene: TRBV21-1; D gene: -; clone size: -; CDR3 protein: CASSKRRRGRWSSYNEQFF; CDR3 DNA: TGTGCCAGCAGCAAAAGGCGCCGCGGGCGATGGAGCTCCTACAATGAGCAGTTCTTC
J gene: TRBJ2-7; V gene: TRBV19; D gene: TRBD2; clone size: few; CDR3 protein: CASSRLAGLSEQYF; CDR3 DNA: TGTGCCAGTAGCCGACTAGCGGGACTGAGTGAGCAGTACTTC
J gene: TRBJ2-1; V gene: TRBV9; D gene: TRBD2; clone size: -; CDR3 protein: CASSVEGLAHNEQFF; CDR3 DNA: TGTGCCAGCAGCGTAGAGGGACTAGCCCACAATGAGCAGTTCTTC
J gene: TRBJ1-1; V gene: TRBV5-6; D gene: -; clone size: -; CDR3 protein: CASSFAGTPNTEAFF; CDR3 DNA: TGTGCCAGCAGCTTTGCCGGGACACCGAACACTGAAGCTTTCTTT
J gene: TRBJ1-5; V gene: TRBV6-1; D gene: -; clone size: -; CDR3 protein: CASTELGQPQHF; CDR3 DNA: TGTGCCAGCACAGAACTAGGTCAGCCCCAGCATTTT
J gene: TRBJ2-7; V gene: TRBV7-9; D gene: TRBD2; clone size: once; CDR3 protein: CASSVLRDYSYEQYF; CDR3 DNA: TGTGCCAGCAGCGTCCTCCGGGACTACTCCTACGAGCAGTACTTC
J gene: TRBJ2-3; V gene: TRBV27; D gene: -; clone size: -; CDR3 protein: CASSLGLSQDTQYF; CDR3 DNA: TGTGCCAGCAGTTTAGGACTCTCGCAGGATACGCAGTATTTT
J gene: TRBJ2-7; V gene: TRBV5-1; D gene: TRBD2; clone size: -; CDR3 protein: CASSQTLAATSYEQYF; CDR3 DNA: TGCGCCAGCAGCCAGACACTAGCGGCCACCTCCTACGAGCAGTACTTC
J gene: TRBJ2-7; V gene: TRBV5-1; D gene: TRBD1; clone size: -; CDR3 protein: CASSLLWGQNYEQYF; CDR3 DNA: TGCGCCAGCAGCTTGTTGTGGGGACAGAACTACGAGCAGTACTTC
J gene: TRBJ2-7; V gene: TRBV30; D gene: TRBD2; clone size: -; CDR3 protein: CAWSPGTSGTLYEQYF; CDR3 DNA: TGTGCCTGGAGCCCCGGGACTAGCGGGACGCTCTACGAGCAGTACTTC
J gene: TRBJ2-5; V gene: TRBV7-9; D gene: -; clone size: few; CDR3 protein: CASSLLGGGQETQYF; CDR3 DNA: TGTGCCAGCAGCCTCCTGGGGGGAGGCCAAGAGACCCAGTACTTC
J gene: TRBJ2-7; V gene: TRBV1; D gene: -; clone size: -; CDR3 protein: CTSSHETSGRTYEQYF; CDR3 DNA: TGCACCAGCAGCCACGAAACTAGCGGGAGGACGTACGAGCAGTACTTC
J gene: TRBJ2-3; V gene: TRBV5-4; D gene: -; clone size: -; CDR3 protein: CASRRTSTDTQYF; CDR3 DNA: TGTGCCAGCAGAAGGACTAGCACAGATACGCAGTATTTT
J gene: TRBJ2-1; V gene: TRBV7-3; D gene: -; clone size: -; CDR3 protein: CASSLAGIGYNEQFF; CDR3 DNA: TGTGCCAGCAGCTTAGCGGGGATTGGCTACAATGAGCAGTTCTTC
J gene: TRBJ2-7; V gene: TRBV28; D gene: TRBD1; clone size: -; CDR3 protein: CASSHTGGKSYEQYF; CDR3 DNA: TGTGCCAGCAGCCACACAGGGGGCAAGTCCTACGAGCAGTACTTC
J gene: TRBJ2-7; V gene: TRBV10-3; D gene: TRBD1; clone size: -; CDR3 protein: CAISLGTAYEQYF; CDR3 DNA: TGTGCCATTAGCCTGGGGACAGCCTACGAGCAGTACTTC
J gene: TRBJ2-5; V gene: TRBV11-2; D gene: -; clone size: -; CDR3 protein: CASSSVQETQYF; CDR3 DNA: TGTGCCAGCAGCTCCGTCCAAGAGACCCAGTACTTC
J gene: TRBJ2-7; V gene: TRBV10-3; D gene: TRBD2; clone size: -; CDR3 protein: CAISGLADNDEQYF; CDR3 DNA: TGTGCCATCAGTGGACTAGCGGATAACGACGAGCAGTACTTC
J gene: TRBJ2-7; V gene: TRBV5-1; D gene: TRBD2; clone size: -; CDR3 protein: CASSLASGSIGYEQYF; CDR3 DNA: TGCGCCAGCAGCTTAGCTAGCGGGAGTATAGGTTACGAGCAGTACTTC
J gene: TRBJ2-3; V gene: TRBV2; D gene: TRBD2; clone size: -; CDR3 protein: CASSELTAVRLAIYDTQYF; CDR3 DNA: TGTGCCAGCAGTGAACTAACGGCGGTTAGACTAGCGATTTACGATACGCAGTATTTT
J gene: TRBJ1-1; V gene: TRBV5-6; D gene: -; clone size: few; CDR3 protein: CASSSRQGNTEAFF; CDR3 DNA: TGTGCCAGCAGCTCCAGGCAGGGGAACACTGAAGCTTTCTTT
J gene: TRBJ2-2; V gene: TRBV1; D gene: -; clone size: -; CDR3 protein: CTSSQESCPRLAGGELFF; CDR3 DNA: TGCACCAGCAGCCAAGAGAGTTGCCCGCGACTAGCGGGCGGGGAGCTGTTTTTT
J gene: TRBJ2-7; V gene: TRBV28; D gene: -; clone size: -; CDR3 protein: CASSGGLEQYF; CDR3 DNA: TGTGCCAGCAGCGGCGGGCTCGAGCAGTACTTC
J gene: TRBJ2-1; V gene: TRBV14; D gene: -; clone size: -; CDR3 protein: CASSSGGEQFF; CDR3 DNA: TGTGCCAGCAGCTCCGGTGGTGAGCAGTTCTTC
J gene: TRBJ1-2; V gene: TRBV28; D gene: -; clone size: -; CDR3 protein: CASISAGGAEGYTF; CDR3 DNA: TGTGCCAGCATATCTGCGGGGGGGGCAGAAGGCTACACCTTC
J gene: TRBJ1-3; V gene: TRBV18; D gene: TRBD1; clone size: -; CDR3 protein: CASSPSGQGGNTIYF; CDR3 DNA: TGTGCCAGCTCACCATCGGGACAGGGAGGAAACACCATATATTTT
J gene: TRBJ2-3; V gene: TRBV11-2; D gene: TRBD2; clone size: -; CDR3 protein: CASSLRLAADTQYF; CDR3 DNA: TGTGCCAGCAGCTTACGACTAGCCGCAGATACGCAGTATTTT
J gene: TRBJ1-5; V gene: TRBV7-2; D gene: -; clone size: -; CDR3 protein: CASSLHGSKDQPQHF; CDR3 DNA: TGTGCCAGCAGCCTTCACGGGAGTAAGGATCAGCCCCAGCATTTT